Reported below is one TCR beta chain. Its antigen remains unidentified. Base qualities were left out, and no much larger clone turns up one base away. Via the germline V gene (reference sequence), CDR1 is MNHEY and CDR2 SMNVEV. Spanning cysteine to phenylalanine, the CDR3 consists of 14 amino acids. Only the CDR3 part of the read is kept: 42 bases, read in frame from the first base. Between the V and J ends, shortened by 10 bases and 2 bases respectively, the junction contains 15 bases. The library was generated by the immunoSEQ multiplex PCR assay. Under the source paper's analysis protocol: A statistical classification framework was developed to diagnose cytomegalovirus status using the catalog of TCR beta chain sequences. The table comes from immuneACCESS by way of TCRdb, which keeps in-frame sequences with V and J called. Part of the clones is missing from these tables; in studies checked, under half for an unresolved V gene and the rest for unknown reasons. From that table come the V and J calls and clone size; the DNA was used to work out D and trimming. This sample is represented by under 200,000 clones; around 92% of them were singletons. About 9.4% of the sample lies in the top ten.

The data originate from a study of cytomegalovirus exposure and HLA in healthy donors (dated by TCRdb to 2016 to 2017). The study in broad terms: According to a later analysis, the approximately 130 validation repertoires were produced on the same platform as the 600 to 850 repertoires of the first cohort. The study aimed to test whether cataloging public T cell receptors could reveal signatures of past pathogen exposure. Besides the first cohort of roughly 700 subjects, a separate validation cohort made up of 120 different subjects was used. To predict cytomegalovirus infection status, the study combined high-throughput TCR immunosequencing, statistical association of individual TCRs with disease status, and machine learning. Overall results and qualifications from the work: In the study, 150 to 200 TCR beta chains were listed as associated with cytomegalovirus. The classifier was reported to diagnose cytomegalovirus status with high specificity and sensitivity in both the original and validation cohorts. The authors suggested that the approach could potentially be generalized to other disease states and immunological phenotypes. The validation cohort had no HLA typing available for a later analysis, so co-occurrence within that cohort was assessed over all 130 or so repertoires. While some public TCRs were present in many individuals, most TCR sequences turned up only very rarely across donors. A few of the identified cytomegalovirus-associated TCR beta chains were confirmed in vitro to be specific for cytomegalovirus antigens. Of the cluster scores, 90% to 95% were above 0 in a later analysis, which found that TCRs clustered in the first cohort also tended to co-occur in the 95 to 150 validation repertoires.

Separate from the roughly 650-subject first cohort, the validation cohort of 95 to 150 subjects was the group to which the donors belonged. The V gene is TRBV27 and the J gene is TRBJ2-1; TRBD1 is a weak D gene call, 5 bases matching. Sequencing was carried out using PBMCs. The clonotype originates from a woman aged 18 to 35 in good health and CMV-seropositive. The DNA sequence is TGTGCCATAGGATGGGGCAGCACCTACAATGAGCAGTTCTTC. Its protein reads: CAIGWGSTYNEQFF.